A single sample is the source of the 25 T cell receptor beta chains below, sequenced in a study of Ad26.COV2.S vaccination and SARS-CoV-2 variants. Treatment: about 20 received Ad26.COV2.S at low or high dose, single or two shots; about 5 received placebo; per-sample allocation not given. Following the first vaccine or placebo injection, samples were taken on day 63. Libraries were prepared by immunoSEQ multiplex PCR; TCRdb keeps only in-frame clonotypes and omits some of them. Among roughly 270,000 clones listed, approximately 87% were seen once. The sample consisted of peripheral blood, taken in a trial of Ad26.COV2.S vaccine versus placebo. These receptors were collected from a person between 18 and 65 years old who received the Ad26.COV2.S COVID-19 vaccine or a placebo.

This clone was detected many times. The J gene is TRBJ1-3, the V gene TRBV5-1; 7 bases align to TRBD1. V lost 0 bases to trimming and J lost 2 bases; unmatched junction nucleotides: 2. Germline CDR1 is SGHRS and CDR2 is YFSETQ. This CDR3 has 15 residues. CDR3 in amino acids: CASSLAGGTGNTIYF. The CDR3 region has the DNA TGCGCCAGCAGCTTGGCAGGGGGAACTGGAAACACCATATATTTT.

This chain joins TRBV6-5 and TRBJ1-3; perhaps TRBD1 as D (6 bases). Germline-derived CDR1 and CDR2 are MNHEY and SVGAGI. The CDR3 is made up of 15 amino acids. The V and J ends lost 2 bases and 2 bases respectively, with 10 bases between them. The CDR3 nucleotides are TGTGCCAGCAGTTACCGGCGGACAGCTGGAAACACCATATATTTT. Translated, it gives CASSYRRTAGNTIYF.

The chain uses TRBV6-5 and TRBJ1-4; D gene uncertain. With 0 bases removed from V and 6 bases from J, the gap between germline ends came to 11 bases. The germline CDR1 and CDR2 sequences are MNHEY and SVGAGI. The CDR3 loop spans 15 amino acids. CDR3 protein: CASSYSSEGHEKLFF. The CDR3 DNA reads as TGTGCCAGCAGTTACTCGAGTGAAGGGCATGAAAAACTGTTTTTT.

V usage is TRBV6-4 and J usage is TRBJ2-1; D remains unclear. CDR1 is MRHNA, CDR2 SNTAGT, per germline. Trimming removed 0 bases at V and 0 bases at J, with 6 bases between. The CDR3 is 15 amino acids. The CDR3 DNA reads TGTGCCAGCAGTGACTCCGTGGGCTCCTACAATGAGCAGTTCTTC. Translating it yields CASSDSVGSYNEQFF.

Here the CDR3 reads CAISDRERGSSYNEQFF. In DNA form, the CDR3 reads TGTGCCATCAGTGATCGGGAGCGGGGGAGCTCCTACAATGAGCAGTTCTTC. The chain combines TRBV10-3 with TRBJ2-1; 8 nucleotides align to TRBD2. The CDR3 is made up of 17 amino acids. V lost 3 bases and J lost 0; bases outside the gene matches: 7. CDR1 and CDR2 (germline): ENHRY, SYGVKD.

The CDR3 sequence: CASSAGLTTDTQYF. As DNA, the CDR3 is TGTGCCAGCAGCGCGGGACTCACCACAGATACGCAGTATTTT. The chain couples TRBV7-2 to TRBJ2-3, with a weak D call TRBD2 (6 bases). This CDR3 region has 14 residues. CDR1 is SGHTA and CDR2 is FQGNSA in the germline V gene. Trimming pared 5 bases from V and 2 bases from J, leaving 11 bases between.

The V and J genes are TRBV7-2 and TRBJ1-6; D unclear. This CDR3 region has 14 residues. Trimming pared 1 base from V and 9 bases from J, leaving 10 bases between. The V gene's germline CDR1 is SGHTA and CDR2 FQGNSA. Here the CDR3 DNA reads TGTGCCAGCAGCTTAGGACTCTTCTCTTCACCCCTCCACTTT. The encoded protein is CASSLGLFSSPLHF.

This chain uses TRBV9 with TRBJ2-6; 12 bases are a match to TRBD2. This CDR3 contains 18 residues. Germline CDR1 is SGDLS and CDR2 is YYNGEE. V dropped 4 bases and J dropped 0; count of bases not matched to a gene: 5. The chain's CDR3 is CASSLGLAGSSGANVLTF. In nucleotides, the CDR3 is TGTGCCAGCAGCTTGGGACTAGCGGGTTCCTCTGGGGCCAACGTCCTGACTTTC.

J is TRBJ2-3 and V is TRBV2, with 7 nucleotides matching TRBD2. V dropped 10 bases and J dropped 0; count of bases not matched to a gene: 10. The CDR3 length is 15 residues. From germline, CDR1 is SNHLY and CDR2 FYNNEI. Written as DNA, the CDR3 is TGTGCCACCCAAGTCCGGGACTATAGCACAGATACGCAGTATTTT. It codes for CATQVRDYSTDTQYF.

This chain uses TRBV27 with TRBJ2-1; 12 bases fit TRBD2. V lost 2 bases, J lost 5 bases, and 1 base stayed unmatched. The CDR3 contains 15 residues. Germline V gives CDR1 MNHEY, CDR2 SMNVEV (reference sequence). CDR3 sequence: CASSLRLAGDNEQFF. The DNA of the CDR3 is TGTGCCAGCAGTTTAAGACTAGCGGGAGACAATGAGCAGTTCTTC.

The chain is built from TRBV19 and TRBJ1-4; weak D call: TRBD1 (5 bases). With 5 bases removed from V and 7 bases from J, the gap between germline ends came to 14 bases. From germline, CDR1 is LNHDA and CDR2 SQIVND (reference sequence). The CDR3 contains 14 residues. CDR3 bases: TGTGCCAGTAGTTTTACCGGGACGGTTGAAAAACTGTTTTTT. It translates to CASSFTGTVEKLFF. The variable domain in full, completed from reference TRBV19 and TRBJ1-4, reads DGGITQSPKYLFRKEGQNVTLSCEQNLNHDAMYWYRQDPGQGLRLIYYSQIVNDFQKGDIAEGYSVSREKKESFPLTVTSAQKNPTAFYLCASSFTGTVEKLFFGSGTQLSVL.

The rearrangement uses TRBV18 and TRBJ1-1; a possible D gene is TRBD1 (6 bases). Germline-derived CDR1 and CDR2 are KGHSH and LQKENI. V was pared by 9 bases and J by 8 bases, with 19 bases between. The CDR3 consists of 13 residues. The CDR3 nucleotides read TGTGCCAGTTTCACCAGTATGGACAGAGAAGCTTTCTTT. Translating it yields CASFTSMDREAFF. The full variable domain, with the rest looked up from reference TRBV18 and TRBJ1-1, is NAGVMQNPRHLVRRRGQEARLRCSPMKGHSHVYWYRQLPEEGLKFMVYLQKENIIDESGMPKERFSAEFPKEGPSILRIQQVVRGDSAAYFCASFTSMDREAFFGQGTRLTVV.

The rearrangement uses TRBV7-9 and TRBJ2-4; D perhaps matches TRBD1 (6 bases). V was shortened by 1 base and J by 0 bases, with 16 bases between the two germline ends. Looked up from germline, CDR1 is SEHNR and CDR2 is FQNEAQ (reference sequence). The CDR3 has 18 residues. The CDR3 spells CASSLEATGSLAKNIQYF. The CDR3 nucleotides read TGTGCCAGCAGCTTAGAGGCAACAGGGTCACTAGCCAAAAACATTCAGTACTTC.

The chain has TRBV7-2 and TRBJ1-5; D remains unclear. This CDR3 is 13 amino acids long. Germline assignment: CDR1 SGHTA and CDR2 FQGNSA. Deletions cut 1 base from V and 5 bases from J, with 6 bases between. CDR3 sequence (DNA): TGTGCCAGCAGCTTAGTCGCGGATCAGCCCCAGCATTTT. Translation gives CASSLVADQPQHF. Full variable domain (remainder filled in from reference TRBV7-2 and TRBJ1-5): GAGVSQSPSNKVTEKGKDVELRCDPISGHTALYWYRQSLGQGLEFLIYFQGNSAPDKSGLPSDRFSAERTGGSVSTLTIQRTQQEDSAVYLCASSLVADQPQHFGDGTRLSIL.

The chain uses TRBV5-6 and TRBJ1-2, with D unresolved. Trimming removed 4 bases from V and 4 bases from J, with 17 bases in between. The CDR3 loop spans 15 amino acids. Per germline, CDR1 SGHDT and CDR2 YYEEEE. CDR3 sequence: CASSPRIASSYGYTF. The CDR3 nucleotides read TGTGCCAGCAGCCCCCGTATCGCCAGCTCCTATGGCTACACCTTC.

This rearrangement joins TRBV14 to TRBJ1-1; D is undetermined. Germline CDR1 is SGHDN and CDR2 is FVKESK. V lost 4 bases to trimming and J lost 5 bases, with 8 bases between them. This CDR3 is 12 amino acids long. CDR3 DNA: TGTGCCAGCAGCCCAAGGGTGACTGAAGCTTTCTTT. This sequence encodes CASSPRVTEAFF.

V and J are TRBV19 and TRBJ2-5; 11 bases are a match to TRBD2. The CDR3 is 15 amino acids. Germline V lookup: CDR1 LNHDA, CDR2 SQIVND (reference sequence). The junction had 9 bases not matched to a gene; V was cut back by 7 bases and J by 5 bases. In DNA, the CDR3 is TGTGCCAGTAAGGTAGCGGGGGGGCCGGGGGAGACCCAGTACTTC. Its translation is CASKVAGGPGETQYF.

The chain combines TRBV19 with TRBJ1-5, with a tentative D call TRBD1 (5 bases). Looked up from germline, CDR1 is LNHDA and CDR2 is SQIVND (reference sequence). Trimming took 1 base from V and 3 from J, leaving 16 bases between them. This CDR3 comprises 17 residues. CDR3 in DNA: TGTGCCAGTAGTATAGTGAAGGGACTAGCCCTCAATCAGCCCCAGCATTTT. This codes for CASSIVKGLALNQPQHF.

J is TRBJ2-5 and V is TRBV12-3 or TRBV12-4; no clear D gene. V was trimmed by 1 base and J by 7 bases, leaving 7 bases between them. CDR3 length: 12 amino acids. The CDR3 loop reads CASSLGIGTQYF. In nucleotides, the CDR3 is TGTGCCAGCAGTTTAGGAATCGGGACCCAGTACTTC.

In DNA, the CDR3 is TGTGCCTGGAGTGTAAGGGACAGGGGGCCGGGGGCCAAAAACATTCAGTACTTC. Protein product: CAWSVRDRGPGAKNIQYF. The V gene is TRBV30, the J gene TRBJ2-4, with 12 bases fitting TRBD1. V gave up 0 bases and J gave up 1 base; unmatched junction bases: 7. This CDR3 is 18 amino acids long. Germline V gives CDR1 GTSNPN, CDR2 SVGIG (reference sequence).

This clone turned up a few times. The V call is TRBV5-6, the J call TRBJ1-1; D possibly corresponds to TRBD1 (5 bases). V was trimmed by 2 bases and J by 4 bases, leaving 15 bases between them. CDR1 and CDR2 from the germline V gene are SGHDT and YYEEEE. This CDR3 contains 15 residues. The CDR3 DNA is TGTGCCAGCAGCTTCTACGGGGGAGAGGGCACTGAAGCTTTCTTT. Protein sequence: CASSFYGGEGTEAFF.

V is TRBV6-2 or TRBV6-3 and J is TRBJ2-3, with D maybe TRBD2 (6 bases). Deletions cut 5 bases from V and 1 base from J, with 13 bases between. CDR1 is MNHEY, CDR2 SVGEGT, per germline. The CDR3 spans 15 residues. This CDR3 reads CASSAWDLRTDTQYF. The CDR3 DNA reads TGTGCCAGCAGTGCGTGGGACTTGCGCACAGATACGCAGTATTTT.

This chain joins TRBV6-5 and TRBJ2-3, with a tentative D call TRBD2 (6 bases). CDR1 is MNHEY and CDR2 is SVGAGI in the germline V gene. Between the trimmed V and J ends, which lost 8 bases and 3 bases, there was a span of 9 bases. The CDR3 extends over 12 amino acids. CDR3 DNA sequence: TGTGCCAGCGGGCGGGAAACAGATACGCAGTATTTT. It is translated as CASGRETDTQYF.

V usage is TRBV12-5 and J usage is TRBJ2-1, with D perhaps given as TRBD1 or TRBD2 (5 bases each). The CDR3 runs 17 residues. The germline CDR1 and CDR2 sequences are LGHNT and FRNRAP. Trimming removed 3 bases from V and 6 bases from J, with 21 bases in between. The CDR3 region has the DNA TGTGCTAGTGGTTTTGGGACCGGACCACCCGGGGTCAATGAGCAGTTCTTC. Translated, it gives CASGFGTGPPGVNEQFF.

The chain is built from TRBV5-1 and TRBJ2-2, with unresolved D. The CDR3 totals 15 residues. With 2 bases removed from V and 6 bases from J, the gap between germline ends came to 14 bases. Germline lookup yields CDR1 SGHRS and CDR2 YFSETQ. CDR3 in DNA: TGCGCCAGCAGCTTATCTGGCGTACGGGCCGGGGAGCTGTTTTTT. It is translated as CASSLSGVRAGELFF.